A single sample is the source of the 30 T cell receptor beta chains below, sequenced in a study of identical twins. TCRdb fed the 5' RACE reads into MiXCR, producing one record per CDR3 protein. In the table there are about 690,000 distinct CDR3 sequences, approximately 21% of which are singletons. The data were also submitted as part of a second study, on T cells expressing NK-cell markers.

Sequencing was performed on PBMCs. All receptors derive from a woman in her late teens or twenties in good health.

This clonotype was detected ten times or more. J is TRBJ1-1 and V is TRBV4-1; no clear D gene. The CDR3 extends over 14 amino acids. CDR1 MGHRA and CDR2 YSYEKL come from the germline V gene. The V end lost 0 bases, the J end lost 7 bases, and 12 bases lay between the germline ends. CDR3 nucleotides: TGCGCCAGCAGCCAAGACGTATCGGGTAATGAAGCTTTCTTT. It codes for CASSQDVSGNEAFF.

This rearrangement joins TRBV12-3 or TRBV12-4 to TRBJ2-2; D is unresolved. V gave up 7 bases and J gave up 8 bases, with 8 bases separating them. This CDR3 has 11 residues. CDR3 DNA: TGTGCCAGCACCCCCTCAGGGGAGCTGTTTTTT. Its protein is CASTPSGELFF.

This clonotype was seen more than once but under ten times. The chain has TRBV12-3 or TRBV12-4 and TRBJ2-3, with TRBD2 identical over 13 bases. CDR3 length equals 15 residues. The V segment lost 6 bases and the J segment 3 bases; nucleotides outside the gene matches: 3. The DNA for the CDR3 is TGTGCCAGCAGACTAGCGGGAGGGATAACAGATACGCAGTATTTT. It specifies CASRLAGGITDTQYF.

As regards this clonotype: A junction boundary mismatches the germline segment, possibly from a read error. The rearrangement joins TRBV12-3 or TRBV12-4 to TRBJ2-7; tentatively, D is TRBD2 (6 bases). The CDR3 contains 15 residues. In nucleotides, the CDR3 is TGCGCCAGCAGACCCGGGACTTACCGAACGGACGAGCAGTACTTC. Translation: CASRPGTYRTDEQYF.

As DNA, the CDR3 is TGTGCCAGCAGTTACTCTGGACTACAGAATGAGCAGTTCTTC. It is translated as CASSYSGLQNEQFF. The rearrangement joins TRBV6-2 or TRBV6-3 to TRBJ2-1; D might be TRBD2 (6 bases). This CDR3 region has 14 residues. Germline CDR1 is MNHEY and CDR2 is SVGEGT. Trimming pared 0 bases from V and 7 bases from J, leaving 10 bases between.

This chain's CDR3 is CASSWTSGRSSYEQYF. The DNA of the CDR3 is TGTGCCAGCAGCTGGACTAGCGGGAGGAGTTCCTACGAGCAGTACTTC. This chain uses TRBV6-4 with TRBJ2-7; 14 positions match TRBD2. From germline, CDR1 is MRHNA and CDR2 SNTAGT. The CDR3 contains 16 residues. Trimming cost V 6 bases and J 1 base; bases outside gene matches: 5.

The J gene is TRBJ2-2, the V gene TRBV6-5; 7 nucleotides agree with TRBD2. This CDR3 has 16 residues. V was pared by 2 bases and J by 2 bases, with 5 bases of the junction left unmatched. CDR1 is MNHEY, CDR2 SVGAGI, per germline. The CDR3 sequence is CASSYTGTINTGELFF. The CDR3 DNA is TGTGCCAGCAGTTACACTGGGACTATTAACACCGGGGAGCTGTTTTTT.

This clonotype was recorded once. The chain joins TRBV12-3 or TRBV12-4 to TRBJ2-7; 9 nucleotides agree with TRBD2. Trimming at V came to 3 bases and at J to 6 bases, leaving 9 bases not matched to a gene. The CDR3 runs 15 residues. The CDR3 loop reads CASSFRGTSPSEQYF. The CDR3 DNA sequence: TGTGCCAGCAGTTTTCGCGGGACTAGCCCATCCGAGCAGTACTTC.

The J gene is TRBJ2-1, the V gene TRBV3-1; D is possibly TRBD1 or TRBD2 (5 bases each). Germline lookup yields CDR1 LGHDT and CDR2 YNNKEL (reference sequence). Trimming stripped 9 bases from V and 5 bases from J, with 17 bases between. CDR3 length: 14 amino acids. The CDR3, as DNA: TGTGCCAGTTCAGGGACCGGGCCCAACAATGAGCAGTTCTTC. It is translated as CASSGTGPNNEQFF.

This clonotype was picked up a small number of times. This chain connects TRBV12-3 or TRBV12-4 to TRBJ2-1; D not resolved. The CDR3 consists of 15 residues. V was trimmed by 6 bases and J by 3 bases, leaving 15 bases between them. CDR3 sequence (DNA): TGTGCCAGCAGGGGAACAGAGCGTAACTACAATGAGCAGTTCTTC. Its translation is CASRGTERNYNEQFF.

The rearrangement joins TRBV6-1 to TRBJ2-7; 7 nucleotides agree with TRBD1. The germline V gene has CDR1 MNHNS and CDR2 SASEGT. After removal of 6 bases from V and 3 bases from J, the junction contained 11 bases not matched to a gene. This CDR3 spans 15 amino acids. Written as DNA, the CDR3 is TGTGCCAGCAGAAGGGGACAGCTTAAGAACTACGAGCAGTACTTC. Protein product: CASRRGQLKNYEQYF.

This chain uses TRBV9 with TRBJ2-7, with D unclear. In germline, CDR1 is SGDLS, CDR2 YYNGEE. CDR3 length: 13 residues. V was pared by 0 bases and J by 3 bases, with 7 bases between. The CDR3 spells CASSVDVDYEQYF. The CDR3 DNA is TGTGCCAGCAGCGTAGACGTAGACTACGAGCAGTACTTC.

This clonotype was found a few times. One end of the junction fails to match germline, which may point to a read error. This CDR3 is CSARDFSGNRF. The CDR3 coding sequence is TGCAGTGCTAGAGATTTTAGCGGGAATAGGTTC. The V gene is TRBV20-1, the J gene TRBJ2-7; 8 bases align to TRBD2. CDR1 is DFQATT, CDR2 SNEGSKA, per germline (reference sequence). The CDR3 runs 11 residues.

This clonotype has only a few counts. V gene TRBV20-1 combines with J gene TRBJ2-1; 9 positions agree with TRBD2. This CDR3 is built from 12 residues. Per the germline V gene, CDR1 is DFQATT and CDR2 is SNEGSKA (reference sequence). V lost 7 bases and J lost 4; bases outside the gene matches: 2. CDR3 DNA: TGCAGTGGAACTAGCGGGTACAATGAGCAGTTCTTC. As protein: CSGTSGYNEQFF.

This clonotype appeared a few times. This chain connects TRBV28 to TRBJ2-7; 9 bases map to TRBD2. J gave up 0 bases and V 10 bases, and 7 bases lay outside the gene matches. This CDR3 is built from 14 residues. Germline V gene lookup returns CDR1 MDHEN and CDR2 SYDVKM. CDR3 amino acids: CATYLAGPSYEQYF. CDR3 DNA sequence: TGTGCCACCTACCTAGCGGGACCCTCCTACGAGCAGTACTTC.

The chain recombines TRBV20-1 with TRBJ1-1; D is uncertain. Per germline, CDR1 DFQATT and CDR2 SNEGSKA (reference sequence). This CDR3 is 9 amino acids long. Trimming shortened V by 6 bases and J by 6 bases, and 5 bases separated the two germline ends. In DNA form, the CDR3 reads TGCAGTGCGCGGGCTGAAGCTTTCTTT. It specifies CSARAEAFF.

The V gene is TRBV20-1, the J gene TRBJ2-7; D possibly corresponds to TRBD1 (5 bases). There are 14 residues in the CDR3. The V end lost 3 bases, the J end lost 0 bases, and 12 bases lay between the germline ends. CDR1 DFQATT and CDR2 SNEGSKA come from the germline V gene (reference sequence). CDR3 in amino acids: CSARETVLSYEQYF. CDR3 sequence (DNA): TGCAGTGCTAGGGAGACAGTTCTCTCCTACGAGCAGTACTTC.

The chain links TRBV7-8 to TRBJ1-5, with 8 nucleotides matching TRBD1. With V trimmed by 4 bases and J by 6 bases, 5 bases remained unmatched. This CDR3 is built from 14 residues. Germline-derived CDR1 and CDR2 are SGHVS and FQNEAQ. The CDR3, as DNA: TGTGCCAGCAGCTCAGGGGGCTGGGGTCAGCCCCAGCATTTT. It translates to CASSSGGWGQPQHF.

The chain combines TRBV10-3 with TRBJ2-7; D call uncertain. Trimming cost V 8 bases and J 1 base, with 15 bases left between them. CDR3 length: 14 amino acids. Germline loops: CDR1 ENHRY, CDR2 SYGVKD. CDR3 amino acids: CAIASTITSYEQYF. CDR3 sequence (DNA): TGTGCCATCGCGTCAACTATTACGTCCTACGAGCAGTACTTC.

The table lists this clonotype with a few counts. The chain has TRBV7-3 and TRBJ2-7; 7 nucleotides line up with TRBD2. CDR3 length: 14 residues. CDR1 is SGHTA and CDR2 is FQGTGA in the germline V gene. Germline trimming cut 1 base from V and 6 bases from J; bases unmatched to any gene: 6. The CDR3 reads CASSLNAGRGEQYF. The CDR3, as DNA: TGTGCCAGCAGCTTAAATGCAGGGAGGGGCGAGCAGTACTTC.

J is TRBJ2-1 and V is TRBV5-1; D possibly uses TRBD1 or TRBD2 (6 bases each). This CDR3 comprises 16 residues. From germline, CDR1 is SGHRS and CDR2 YFSETQ. V dropped 4 bases and J dropped 5 bases, with 19 bases sitting between them. The CDR3 coding sequence is TGCGCCAGCAGCGGGGGACTGGGGACAACGAACAATGAGCAGTTCTTC. This encodes CASSGGLGTTNNEQFF.

The chain uses TRBV5-1 and TRBJ2-1; TRBD2 matches 10 bases. J was trimmed by 6 bases and V by 3 bases; bases with no gene match: 6. CDR1 SGHRS and CDR2 YFSETQ come from the germline V gene. The CDR3 length is 15 residues. The chain's CDR3 is CASSSVTSGVNEQFF. DNA of the CDR3: TGCGCCAGCAGCTCGGTAACTAGCGGGGTCAATGAGCAGTTCTTC.

This clonotype was detected a few times. The chain has TRBV6-1 and TRBJ2-1, with 10 bases identical to TRBD2. Germline CDR1 MNHNS, CDR2 SASEGT. The length of the CDR3 is 15 residues. The J segment lost 3 bases and the V segment lost 7 bases, leaving 6 bases of the junction unmatched. The CDR3 sequence: CASTTGLAHYNEQFF. CDR3 DNA sequence: TGTGCCAGCACTACGGGACTAGCGCACTACAATGAGCAGTTCTTC.

This clonotype has just a few counts. This chain links TRBV6-1 with TRBJ2-5, with D tentatively TRBD2 (5 bases). V dropped 3 bases and J dropped 5 bases, with 13 bases sitting between them. Germline lookup yields CDR1 MNHNS and CDR2 SASEGT. The CDR3 consists of 14 residues. The CDR3: CASSDRLTGETQYF. In DNA form, the CDR3 reads TGTGCCAGCAGTGACAGGCTCACGGGGGAGACCCAGTACTTC.

The sample holds many counts of this clonotype. V gene TRBV5-5 combines with J gene TRBJ1-1; no clear D. Germline-derived CDR1 and CDR2 are SGHKS and YYEKEE (reference sequence). The CDR3 extends over 13 amino acids. V was cut by 3 bases and J by 8 bases, with 14 bases left in between. The CDR3 nucleotides are TGTGCCAGCAGCTGGGTAATACAGAACGAAGCTTTCTTT. This encodes CASSWVIQNEAFF.

This clonotype was counted between two and nine times. This chain uses TRBV5-1 with TRBJ2-1, with 10 bases aligning to TRBD2. This CDR3 has 18 amino acids. Germline loops: CDR1 SGHRS, CDR2 YFSETQ. V lost 4 bases and J lost 0; bases outside the gene matches: 10. CDR3 bases: TGCGCCAGCAGCATAACCCGTAGCGGGGGGAGCTCCTACAATGAGCAGTTCTTC. This gives the protein CASSITRSGGSSYNEQFF.

This clonotype has a handful of counts. The chain combines TRBV7-9 with TRBJ2-1, with D uncertain. CDR1 is SEHNR, CDR2 FQNEAQ, per germline (reference sequence). This CDR3 region has 11 residues. Trimming stripped 0 bases from V and 9 bases from J, with 3 bases between. CDR3 loop: CASSLATEQFF. DNA of the CDR3: TGTGCCAGCAGCTTAGCAACTGAGCAGTTCTTC.

V is TRBV20-1 and J is TRBJ2-1; D unclear. This CDR3 has 10 residues. Trimming removed 5 bases at V and 12 bases at J, with 11 bases between. Germline V gene lookup returns CDR1 DFQATT and CDR2 SNEGSKA (reference sequence). CDR3 region: CSAWLLWQFF. As DNA, the CDR3 is TGCAGTGCTTGGCTCTTGTGGCAGTTCTTC.

The chain carries TRBV2 and TRBJ2-7, with D hard to call. V lost 7 bases, J lost 2 bases, and 9 bases lay in between. The germline V gene encodes CDR1 SNHLY and CDR2 FYNNEI. This CDR3 is 12 amino acids long. CDR3 protein: CASMPRTYEQYF. The DNA for the CDR3 is TGTGCCAGCATGCCCAGGACCTACGAGCAGTACTTC.

This clonotype turned up a few times. The chain recombines TRBV15 with TRBJ2-1, with D perhaps TRBD1 (6 bases). V lost 3 bases and J lost 7, with 19 bases in between. The CDR3 extends over 16 amino acids. Per the germline V gene, CDR1 is LNHNV and CDR2 is YYDKDF (reference sequence). For the CDR3, the DNA is TGTGCCACCAGCAGGGCACGAGGGACACGAGGGAATGAGCAGTTCTTC. It encodes CATSRARGTRGNEQFF.